This entry features one TCR beta chain sequence. The CDR3 end falls 3 residues outside the read, so it is completed with the germline J gene. CDR1 and CDR2 (germline): SGHTA, FQGNSA. The CDR3 is made up of 14 amino acids. The data belong to a study of T cells in women clearing cervical HPV infection. The assay was immunoSEQ multiplex PCR, and TCRdb's table has in-frame clones only and misses some. The sample is made up of around 37,000 clones, and the top ten hold 6% to 6.5% of it. This TCR came from a woman aged 18 to 69 with a cervical HPV16 infection that either progressed to CIN3+ or cleared (not recorded which). Sequencing was performed on blood buffy coat. The chain recombines TRBV7-2 with TRBJ1-2; TRBD1 aligns across 10 bases. The covered CDR3 bases are TGTGCCAGCAGCTCCCATTCCGGGACAGGGGAC. Its translation: CASSSHSGTGD. The full-length CDR3 reads as CASSSHSGTGDYTF. Combining the CDR3 with reference TRBV7-2 and TRBJ1-2 gives the whole variable domain GAGVSQSPSNKVTEKGKDVELRCDPISGHTALYWYRQSLGQGLEFLIYFQGNSAPDKSGLPSDRFSAERTGGSVSTLTIQRTQQEDSAVYLCASSSHSGTGDYTFGSGTRLTVV.